This TCR beta chain was profiled in a study of T cell changes during pregnancy in multiple sclerosis. CDR3 size: 14 residues. Trimming cost V 7 bases and J 1 base, with 13 bases left between them. From germline, CDR1 is MNHNY and CDR2 SVGAGI (reference sequence). Assay used: immunoSEQ multiplex PCR; TCRdb lists only in-frame clones, some missing. The data contain roughly 100,000 clones, about 89% of them seen just once; the ten biggest clones take up 1.6%. The rearrangement uses TRBV6-6 and TRBJ1-1; perhaps TRBD1 as D (6 bases). This TCR came from a female donor with multiple sclerosis, enrolled in a pregnancy study. The starting material was peripheral blood, obtained before pregnancy. CDR3 region: CASKKGQPNTEAFF. CDR3 DNA sequence: TGTGCCAGCAAAAAAGGACAGCCGAACACTGAAGCTTTCTTT.